This TCR beta chain comes out of a study of a mutant IDH1 vaccine in newly diagnosed glioma. The wider study: Treated individuals were about 60% male and about 38% female, averaging about 42 years of age. Notes on the study in general: Among top peripheral T cell clonotypes, changes seemed unrelated to pseudoprogression.

Time point of the sample: week 47, end of study. Each vaccine dose was 300 ug of mutant IDH1 20-mer peptide, with topical imiquimod. Eight vaccinations reached patients in weeks 1, 3, 5, 7, 11, 15, 19 and 23. Sequenced by immunoSEQ multiplex PCR; TCRdb stores in-frame clones only, minus some. The table includes roughly 34,000 clones, 90% detected once. Germline V gene sequence: CDR1 SGHRS, CDR2 YFSETQ. The CDR3 consists of 15 residues. V trimming: 2 bases; J trimming: 6 bases; junction bases outside the gene matches: 8. With respect to this clone: What it recognizes is unknown.

This clonotype originated in a woman aged 35 to 49 with glioma. Material: PBMCs, obtained from a glioma patient whose treatment included an IDH1 peptide vaccine. The J gene is TRBJ1-1, the V gene TRBV5-1; 9 bases are shared with TRBD1. CDR3 protein: CASSLGTGYVAEAFF. CDR3 DNA: TGCGCCAGCAGCTTAGGGACAGGGTACGTCGCTGAAGCTTTCTTT.